This entry describes one T cell receptor (beta chain). This sample was taken from a study of blood T cell repertoires in COVID-19. The assay was immunoSEQ multiplex PCR, and TCRdb's table has in-frame clones only and misses some. The table lists hundreds of thousands of clones, around 84% of them singletons. Trimming took 4 bases from V and 5 from J; bases not matched to a gene: 5. CDR1 and CDR2 (germline): MGHDK, SYGVNS. The CDR3 spans 13 residues. Material: peripheral blood. This sequence joins TRBV25-1 and TRBJ2-7; TRBD1 agrees at 7 bases. This sequence was found in an elderly woman with active or convalescent COVID-19. The CDR3 bases are TGTGCCAGCAGTGGACATGACAGGGACGAGCAGTACTTC. It translates to CASSGHDRDEQYF.